The clone carrying this T cell receptor beta chain has a handful of counts. Other nucleotide sequences in the sample specify the same CDR3. The investigators reverse transcribed all of the isolated RNA, so they sequenced expressed TCRB transcripts. The assay was immunoSEQ multiplex PCR, and TCRdb's table has in-frame clones only and misses some. This table holds around 430,000 clones, roughly 30% found once. This sample stems from a study of beta chain features in type 1 diabetes. The sequence was collected from a man aged 18 to 35 in good health. The specimen was naive CD4+ T cells from blood.

The CDR3: CAWSGQGNTEAFF. Written as DNA, the CDR3 is TGTGCCTGGAGTGGTCAGGGGAACACTGAAGCTTTCTTT. The chain recombines TRBV30 with TRBJ1-1; weak D call: TRBD1 (5 bases). V was pared by 1 base and J by 1 base, with 7 bases between. Germline V gene lookup returns CDR1 GTSNPN and CDR2 SVGIG (reference sequence). The CDR3 is 13 amino acids.